This T cell receptor beta chain was sequenced during a study of long-term antiretroviral therapy in people with HIV. Study-wide results and limits: Investigators report no available data on ART adherence, viral resistance or therapy changes.

Germline lookup yields CDR1 SGHTA and CDR2 FQGNSA. The CDR3 contains 15 residues. Deletions cut 8 bases from V and 0 bases from J, with 14 bases between. A word on this clone: Its specificity is not known.

Runs used v3.0 of the immunoSEQ assay and were done at survey level. Repertoires were generated with immunoSEQ multiplex PCR, while TCRdb's copy carries only in-frame clones and drops some. Among 25,000 to 35,000 clones, 70% to 90% were seen once, and the ten largest hold approximately 3.6%. The sequenced sample was unsorted PBMCs, obtained 0.8 years before starting antiretroviral therapy. The TCR was taken from a man between 18 and 35 years old with HIV. V gene TRBV7-2 combines with J gene TRBJ2-1; tentatively, D is TRBD2 (6 bases). The CDR3 here is CASQISGGSYNEQFF. The CDR3 nucleotides read TGTGCCAGCCAAATTAGCGGCGGCTCCTACAATGAGCAGTTCTTC. The full variable domain, its missing parts supplied by reference TRBV7-2 and TRBJ2-1, is GAGVSQSPSNKVTEKGKDVELRCDPISGHTALYWYRQSLGQGLEFLIYFQGNSAPDKSGLPSDRFSAERTGGSVSTLTIQRTQQEDSAVYLCASQISGGSYNEQFFGPGTRLTVL.